This TCR beta chain appears in the sequencing data of a study of T cell responses to AZD1222 COVID-19 vaccine. Germline loops: CDR1 SGHNT, CDR2 YENEEA. The ends were cut back, 2 bases at V and 0 bases at J, with 8 bases in the middle. CDR3 length equals 15 residues. Findings and limits, study-wide: Nearly half of spike-specific TCRs reportedly target variant regions that are unmutated in the B.1.351 and B.1.1.7 variants. Sampling that yielded the repertoires occurred only after the peak T cell response. A mostly white British donor set with more females was recruited, and clonal diversity was possibly underestimated.

The table came from immunoSEQ multiplex PCR; TCRdb's copy has only in-frame clones and leaves some out. Among tens of thousands of clones listed, approximately 89% were seen once. Notes on this clone: The antigen remains unidentified.

Sequencing used peripheral blood, obtained on day 0 of MenACWY control vaccination. This chain connects TRBV11-3 to TRBJ1-3, with D unresolved. The source of this sequence is an adult in good health. CDR3 nucleotide sequence: TGTGCCAGCAGCTTAATGGGTTCCTCTGGAAACACCATATATTTT. Residues: CASSLMGSSGNTIYF.